Sequencing of this TCR beta chain was carried out in a study of blood T cells in healthy people across ages. Trimming removed 2 bases at V and 5 bases at J, with 15 bases between. Germline CDR1 and CDR2: MNHEY and SVGAGI. The CDR3 runs to 16 residues. It was with a sample-barcoded 5' primer and a J-beta primer mix that a second PCR of roughly 6 to 11 cycles was run. A tag from a template-switch adaptor with 12 random nucleotides marked each cDNA molecule. TCRdb re-called the 5' RACE reads through MiXCR, storing one row per CDR3 protein. The data contain over 1,500,000 distinct CDR3 sequences, around 40% of them seen just once; the ten biggest clones take up about 21%. The study isolated at least 6 million PBMCs from each sample.

The sample comprised blood. The receptor comes from a human donor in good health. The chain uses TRBV6-5 and TRBJ1-4; perhaps TRBD1 as D (6 bases). The CDR3 is CASSYRNREQNEKLFF. Here the CDR3 DNA reads TGTGCCAGCAGTTACCGAAACAGGGAACAAAATGAAAAACTGTTTTTT.